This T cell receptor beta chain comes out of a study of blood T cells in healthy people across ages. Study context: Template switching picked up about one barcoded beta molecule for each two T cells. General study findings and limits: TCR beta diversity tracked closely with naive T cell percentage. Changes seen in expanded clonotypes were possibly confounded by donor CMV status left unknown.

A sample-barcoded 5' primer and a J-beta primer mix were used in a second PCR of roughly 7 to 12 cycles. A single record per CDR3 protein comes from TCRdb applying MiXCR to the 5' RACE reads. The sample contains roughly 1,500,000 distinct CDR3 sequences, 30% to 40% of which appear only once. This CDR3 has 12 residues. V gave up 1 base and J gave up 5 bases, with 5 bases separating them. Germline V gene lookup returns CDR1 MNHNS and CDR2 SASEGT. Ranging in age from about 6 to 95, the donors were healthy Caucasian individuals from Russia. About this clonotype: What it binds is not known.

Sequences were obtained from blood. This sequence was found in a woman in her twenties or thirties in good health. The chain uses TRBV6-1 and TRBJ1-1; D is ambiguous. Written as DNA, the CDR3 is TGTGCCAGCAGTGAAGGCCATACTGAAGCTTTCTTT. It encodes CASSEGHTEAFF.